This entry lists 20 T cell receptor beta chains sequenced from one sample in a study of cytomegalovirus exposure and HLA in healthy donors. In the PCR, 60 Vbeta and 13 Jbeta primers were used. Some clones are missing from TCRdb's copy, which holds only in-frame ones; the method was immunoSEQ multiplex PCR. The table records roughly 290,000 clones, over 85% of them present only once. Sequences were obtained from PBMCs. The source is a young woman in good health and CMV-seronegative.

V is TRBV5-1 and J is TRBJ2-5, with TRBD1 matching 8 bases. After removal of 4 bases from V and 0 bases from J, the junction contained 2 bases not matched to a gene. The CDR3 covers 14 residues. CDR1 and CDR2 from the germline V gene are SGHRS and YFSETQ. The CDR3 protein is CASSPDRDQETQYF. The CDR3 region has the DNA TGCGCCAGCAGCCCGGACAGGGACCAAGAGACCCAGTACTTC. Full variable domain (rest looked up from reference TRBV5-1 and TRBJ2-5): KAGVTQTPRYLIKTRGQQVTLSCSPISGHRSVSWYQQTPGQGLQFLFEYFSETQRNKGNFPGRFSGRQFSNSRSEMNVSTLELGDSALYLCASSPDRDQETQYFGPGTRLLVL.

The rearrangement joins TRBV11-2 to TRBJ1-2; 7 nucleotides line up with TRBD1. The CDR3 consists of 13 residues. Germline loops: CDR1 SGHAT, CDR2 FQNNGV. Unmatched junction bases numbered 5, after V lost 5 bases and J lost 5 bases. The CDR3 region is CASSDRVVYGYTF. CDR3 nucleotide sequence: TGTGCCAGCAGCGACAGGGTGGTATATGGCTACACCTTC.

The chain links TRBV9 to TRBJ2-5; weak D call: TRBD2 (6 bases). The CDR3 is made up of 14 amino acids. CDR1 and CDR2 (germline): SGDLS, YYNGEE. Between the trimmed V and J ends, which lost 4 bases and 1 base, there was a span of 11 bases. CDR3 bases: TGTGCCAGCAGCCCAGGGACTTTCCAAGAGACCCAGTACTTC. Amino acid sequence: CASSPGTFQETQYF.

This clone was seen just once. The chain links TRBV29-1 to TRBJ1-1, with D tentatively TRBD1 (6 bases). The CDR3 consists of 13 residues. The germline CDR1 and CDR2 sequences are SQVTM and ANQGSEA. The V end was cut by 6 bases, the J end by 0 bases, with 11 bases between. CDR3 residues: CSVSGVLNTEAFF. The CDR3 DNA reads as TGCAGCGTCTCAGGGGTTCTGAACACTGAAGCTTTCTTT.

The rearrangement uses TRBV2 and TRBJ2-5; the match to TRBD2 covers 14 bases. CDR3 length: 14 amino acids. J lost 5 bases, V lost 8 bases, and 4 bases had no gene match. Germline CDR1 reads SNHLY; CDR2 reads FYNNEI. The CDR3 coding sequence is TGTGCCAGCGCAAGACTAGCGGGAGGGGAGACCCAGTACTTC. Its translation is CASARLAGGETQYF.

This clone has a single count. V usage is TRBV20-1 and J usage is TRBJ1-2; a possible D gene is TRBD1 (6 bases). This CDR3 has 11 amino acids. Trimming removed 3 bases from V and 7 bases from J, with 9 bases in between. The germline gives CDR1 DFQATT, CDR2 SNEGSKA (reference sequence). This CDR3 is CSASTGPGYTF. As DNA, the CDR3 is TGCAGTGCTAGTACAGGGCCTGGCTACACCTTC.

As regards this clone: At one end the junction does not follow the germline gene, possibly because of a read error. Additional DNA sequences in this sample encode the identical CDR3. The chain carries TRBV6-5 and TRBJ1-6; possibly TRBD1 for D (5 bases). Germline V gene sequence: CDR1 MNHEY, CDR2 SVGAGI. The CDR3 extends over 14 amino acids. As DNA, the CDR3 is TGTGCCAGCAGCCGGACACCAAATAATTCCCCCCTCCACTTT. It translates to CASSRTPNNSPLHF.

The chain couples TRBV7-9 to TRBJ1-5; D call uncertain. Germline CDR1 is SEHNR and CDR2 is FQNEAQ (reference sequence). CDR3 length: 14 amino acids. Trimming took off 3 bases at V and 0 bases at J, with 6 bases between the two ends. The CDR3 nucleotides are TGTGCCAGCAGCTTGTACGGTAGCAATCAGCCCCAGCATTTT. Translation: CASSLYGSNQPQHF.

The chain combines TRBV5-6 with TRBJ2-1; 7 bases line up with TRBD1. The V gene end was trimmed by 2 bases and the J gene end by 4 bases; junction bases not matched to a gene: 6. CDR3 length equals 15 residues. Germline values: CDR1 SGHDT, CDR2 YYEEEE. CDR3 in DNA: TGTGCCAGCAGCTTCGACAGGGTCCCATACAATGAGCAGTTCTTC. Translated: CASSFDRVPYNEQFF.

The rearrangement links TRBV6-1 to TRBJ2-1; 11 bases map to TRBD2. The CDR3 runs to 15 residues. Trimming cost V 8 bases and J 6 bases; bases outside gene matches: 9. The V gene's germline CDR1 is MNHNS and CDR2 SASEGT. Here the CDR3 reads CASEADLAGGNEQFF. In DNA form, the CDR3 reads TGTGCCAGCGAGGCAGATCTAGCGGGGGGCAATGAGCAGTTCTTC.

The chain recombines TRBV5-3 with TRBJ1-5; 7 positions agree with TRBD1. TRBV5-3 is reported as an ORF; its role is uncertain. The CDR3 sequence is 14 residues long. V trimming: 3 bases; J trimming: 4 bases; junction bases outside the gene matches: 4. CDR3 region: CARSSGTANQPQHF. CDR3 DNA: TGTGCCAGAAGCTCCGGGACAGCTAATCAGCCCCAGCATTTT.

This clone has only a few counts. The gene calls are TRBV5-1 and TRBJ2-7; 8 bases map to TRBD2. Trimming removed 4 bases from V and 5 bases from J; junction bases left unmatched: 17. The germline V gene encodes CDR1 SGHRS and CDR2 YFSETQ. CDR3 length: 17 residues. This CDR3 reads CASSRTVSGATTDEQYF. CDR3 sequence (DNA): TGCGCCAGCAGCCGAACGGTTAGCGGGGCGACCACCGACGAGCAGTACTTC.

This chain connects TRBV12-5 to TRBJ1-2; 10 positions match TRBD1. Germline V gene sequence: CDR1 LGHNT, CDR2 FRNRAP. The V gene end was trimmed by 1 base and the J gene end by 7 bases; junction bases not matched to a gene: 12. This CDR3 contains 17 residues. In DNA, the CDR3 is TGTGCTAGTGGTTTGGCAAGGGGAGACAGGGGGCTCGGTGGCTACACCTTC. Translation: CASGLARGDRGLGGYTF. Drawing the rest from reference TRBV12-5 and TRBJ1-2, the complete variable domain is DARVTQTPRHKVTEMGQEVTMRCQPILGHNTVFWYRQTMMQGLELLAYFRNRAPLDDSGMPKDRFSAEMPDATLATLKIQPSEPRDSAVYFCASGLARGDRGLGGYTFGSGTRLTVV.

A few counts support this clone. This chain joins TRBV4-2 and TRBJ2-2, with TRBD1 as a possible D gene (5 bases). V was trimmed by 5 bases and J by 6 bases, leaving 10 bases between them. Germline V gives CDR1 LGHNA, CDR2 YNFKEQ. The CDR3 contains 13 residues. The CDR3 coding sequence is TGTGCCAGCAGCACTACAGGACCCGGGGAGCTGTTTTTT. Translation gives CASSTTGPGELFF.

The chain joins TRBV7-8 to TRBJ2-4, with 7 bases aligning to TRBD1. Germline V gene sequence: CDR1 SGHVS, CDR2 FQNEAQ. CDR3 length equals 14 residues. V lost 5 bases and J lost 9; bases outside the gene matches: 10. CDR3 nucleotide sequence: TGTGCCAGCAGCCCCCAGACAGGGAGCGGCATTCAGTACTTC. It codes for CASSPQTGSGIQYF.

This chain links TRBV6-1 with TRBJ2-7; D gene unclear. Looked up from germline, CDR1 is MNHNS and CDR2 is SASEGT. The length of the CDR3 is 13 residues. V was shortened by 9 bases and J by 0 bases, with 12 bases between the two germline ends. The CDR3, as DNA: TGTGCCAGTCACTCTACGAGCTCCTACGAGCAGTACTTC. Protein: CASHSTSSYEQYF.

The chain is built from TRBV6-4 and TRBJ2-5, with a tentative D call TRBD1 (5 bases). The V gene's germline CDR1 is MRHNA and CDR2 SNTAGT. Trimming removed 7 bases from V and 7 bases from J, with 16 bases in between. The CDR3 runs to 13 residues. In nucleotides, the CDR3 is TGTGCCAGCATAGGGGCCAGGCCCGCGACCCAGTACTTC. This gives the protein CASIGARPATQYF.

The chain is built from TRBV5-4 and TRBJ2-5; TRBD2 is a possible D gene (7 bases). Trimming removed 0 bases at V and 5 bases at J, with 14 bases between. The length of the CDR3 is 15 residues. The germline gives CDR1 SGHNT, CDR2 YYREEE (reference sequence). CDR3 loop: CASSLALAGAETQYF. In DNA form, the CDR3 reads TGTGCCAGCAGCTTGGCCCTCGCGGGGGCTGAGACCCAGTACTTC.

The rearrangement links TRBV2 to TRBJ1-1; no definite D call. V was cut by 7 bases and J by 1 base, with 10 bases left in between. CDR1 is SNHLY and CDR2 is FYNNEI in the germline V gene. This CDR3 contains 13 residues. CDR3 amino acids: CASIVKRNTEAFF. The CDR3 DNA reads as TGTGCCAGCATAGTGAAACGGAACACTGAAGCTTTCTTT.

The rearrangement uses TRBV19 and TRBJ1-2; TRBD1 is a possible D gene (5 bases). This CDR3 comprises 16 residues. Looked up from germline, CDR1 is LNHDA and CDR2 is SQIVND (reference sequence). V shed 7 bases and J shed 4 bases, with 22 bases lying between them. In DNA form, the CDR3 reads TGTGCCAGTATCGGGGACCTTAGAACCGGGGGCTATGGCTACACCTTC. It translates to CASIGDLRTGGYGYTF.